A selection of T cell receptor beta chains follows, all from one sample in a study of blood T cell repertoires in COVID-19. TCRdb keeps only in-frame clones here, not all; method: immunoSEQ multiplex PCR. The table shows some 190,000 clones, with around 85% occurring only once. Specimen: peripheral blood. The receptors were sampled from an older woman with acute or convalescent COVID-19. Each CDR3 is given with its conserved first and last residue. Fields, in order: J gene, V gene, D gene, CDR3 length, clone size, CDR3 DNA, CDR3 protein. A D gene is named only where the DNA matches it firmly. A row's size may be missing; if present it is once, few, many or a size class.

TRBJ1-2 | TRBV29-1 | TRBD1 | 12 | . | TGCAGCGTTGAATTAGGGACAGGTGGCTACACCTTC | CSVELGTGGYTF
TRBJ2-5 | TRBV7-9 | . | 13 | . | TGTGCCAGCAGCTCCGTAAACCAAGAGACCCAGTACTTC | CASSSVNQETQYF
TRBJ2-1 | TRBV7-8 | TRBD1 | 16 | . | TGTGCCAGCAGCTTAGGCGGGACAGGGTTCCTTCATGAGCAGTTCTTC | CASSLGGTGFLHEQFF
TRBJ1-1 | TRBV28 | . | 13 | . | TGTGCCAGCACTTCAGGGTCCCACACTGAAGCTTTCTTT | CASTSGSHTEAFF
TRBJ1-1 | TRBV12-5 | . | 15 | once | TGTGCTAGTGGTTCCCCGACAGGCCTAACGGGACGAGCTTTCTTT | CASGSPTGLTGRAFF
TRBJ2-1 | TRBV19 | . | 11 | . | TGTGCCAGTAGTACCGCAGGTGAGCAGTTCTTC | CASSTAGEQFF
TRBJ1-2 | TRBV28 | . | 14 | . | TGTGCCAGCACCTATTCTCAATTTTACTATGGCTACACCTTC | CASTYSQFYYGYTF
TRBJ1-1 | TRBV19 | . | 13 | . | TGTGCCAGTAGCAGGGTCTTATACACTGAAGCTTTCTTT | CASSRVLYTEAFF
TRBJ2-1 | TRBV2 | TRBD2 | 16 | few | TGTGCCAGCAGTGAACAAGCGGGGAGCTCCTACAATGAGCAGTTCTTC | CASSEQAGSSYNEQFF
TRBJ2-1 | TRBV5-1 | . | 12 | . | TGCGCCAGCAGCTTGGCCAGGAATGAGCAGTTCTTC | CASSLARNEQFF
TRBJ1-5 | TRBV28 | TRBD1 | 13 | . | TGTGCCAGCAGAAGGACAGGAGATCAGCCCCAGCATTTT | CASRRTGDQPQHF
TRBJ1-2 | TRBV6-5 | . | 14 | . | TGTGCCAGCAGTTACGGACTAGGGGCCTATGGCTACACCTTC | CASSYGLGAYGYTF
TRBJ1-6 | TRBV28 | . | 15 | . | TGTGCCAGCAGTTTAGGGGCCGCGGTCAATTCACCCCTCCACTTT | CASSLGAAVNSPLHF
TRBJ1-1 | TRBV3-1/TRBV3-2 | TRBD1 | 14 | . | TGTGCCAGCACCCAGGGGGCGCAGGTCACTGAAGCTTTCTTT | CASTQGAQVTEAFF
TRBJ2-2 | TRBV6-2/TRBV6-3 | TRBD1 | 16 | . | TGTGCCAGCAGTTACTCGGCCAGGGGGCTCGCCGGGGAGCTGTTTTTT | CASSYSARGLAGELFF
TRBJ2-7 | TRBV7-9 | TRBD1 | 13 | few | TGTGCCAGCAGCCCCGGGACAGTCTACGAGCAGTACTTC | CASSPGTVYEQYF
TRBJ1-5 | TRBV7-9 | . | 13 | . | TGTGCCAGCAGCTTTCGTCGGGGGCAGCCCCAGCATTTT | CASSFRRGQPQHF
TRBJ2-1 | TRBV4-1 | TRBD2 | 14 | . | TGCGCCAGCAGCCAAGGGGAGGGATACAATGAGCAGTTCTTC | CASSQGEGYNEQFF
TRBJ2-1 | TRBV19 | TRBD1 | 13 | . | TGTGCCAGTAGAACGGACAGGGACAATGAGCAGTTCTTC | CASRTDRDNEQFF
TRBJ1-3 | TRBV6-8 | . | 17 | . | TGTGCCAGCAGGGAGCCCGGGAGGATGGGGGACGGAAACACCATATATTTT | CASREPGRMGDGNTIYF
TRBJ1-2 | TRBV5-6 | TRBD1 | 16 | . | TGTGCCAGCAGCTTGGGGCTGGGACAGACCCTCTATGGCTACACCTTC | CASSLGLGQTLYGYTF
TRBJ2-1 | TRBV5-1 | . | 11 | . | TGCGCCAGCAGCTCCCGGAGTGAGCAGTTCTTC | CASSSRSEQFF
TRBJ1-4 | TRBV2 | . | 13 | few | TGTGCCAGCAGTGAAGATATAAGGGGCGGTGGGTTTTTT | CASSEDIRGGGFF